The rows below give T cell receptor beta chains drawn from one sample of a study of cytomegalovirus exposure and HLA in healthy donors. Some clones are missing from TCRdb's copy, which holds only in-frame ones; the method was immunoSEQ multiplex PCR. The data include roughly 50,000 clones; the top ten clones carry about 25%. Sequencing was carried out using PBMCs. The receptors were sampled from a man aged 40-49 years in good health and CMV-seropositive. The CDR3 runs from the conserved cysteine through the conserved F or W. The D gene is left open where the match is weak.

TGTGCCAGCAGTGTCGGGACAGGGGGCGGAAACACCATATATTTT	CASSVGTGGGNTIYF	TRBJ1-3	TRBD1	TRBV25-1
TGTGCCAGCAGCGAGCTAGCGGGAGTGGCTGAGCAGTTCTTC	CASSELAGVAEQFF	TRBJ2-1	TRBD2	TRBV7-6
TGCGCCAGCAGCTTGCAGGGGGCGCTGGATTCACCCCTCCACTTT	CASSLQGALDSPLHF	TRBJ1-6	TRBD1	TRBV5-1
TGTGCCAGCAGCTCCCGGACAGGGTTAAATGAAAAACTGTTTTTT	CASSSRTGLNEKLFF	TRBJ1-4	TRBD1	TRBV7-9
TGTGCCTGGAGTCCCCTTAAAGCGGGCTATGGCTACACCTTC	CAWSPLKAGYGYTF	TRBJ1-2	NA	TRBV30
TGTGCCAGCAGCTTGGGAGCGAACACTGAAGCTTTCTTT	CASSLGANTEAFF	TRBJ1-1	NA	TRBV5-4
TGCGCCAGCAGCTTAGGGACAGACAACACTGAAGCTTTCTTT	CASSLGTDNTEAFF	TRBJ1-1	TRBD1	TRBV5-1
TGTGCCAGCCGGGGGGACAGGGTAGAGCCCCAGCATTTT	CASRGDRVEPQHF	TRBJ1-5	TRBD1	TRBV18
TGTGCCAGCAGTTATTTCCTTCTGGATACGCAGTATTTT	CASSYFLLDTQYF	TRBJ2-3	NA	TRBV6-9
TGTGCCAGCAGCGTACGTCCAGGCGAAAACATTCAGTACTTC	CASSVRPGENIQYF	TRBJ2-4	NA	TRBV9
TGTGCCAGCAGTGAGGGGACAGGGAAGGGCTACACCTTC	CASSEGTGKGYTF	TRBJ1-2	TRBD1	TRBV6-1
TGTGCCAGCAGCGTTGGGACAGGGGATAATTCACCCCTCCACTTT	CASSVGTGDNSPLHF	TRBJ1-6	TRBD1	TRBV9
TGTGCCAGCAGTTCCCTAGGCTACGAGCAGTACTTC	CASSSLGYEQYF	TRBJ2-7	NA	TRBV28
TGTGCCAGCAGTCCACGGACAGGAGCCTACACTGAAGCTTTCTTT	CASSPRTGAYTEAFF	TRBJ1-1	TRBD1	TRBV28
TGTGCCAGCAGCTTAGGGGGGGGCGGACCCACCGGGGAGCTGTTTTTT	CASSLGGGGPTGELFF	TRBJ2-2	NA	TRBV11-3
TGTGCCAGCAGATTAGGGACAGGGGGACGGTATGGCTACACCTTC	CASRLGTGGRYGYTF	TRBJ1-2	TRBD1	TRBV27
TGTGCCAGCAGCGTAGTTAGCGGAGGAAGGGATACGCAGTATTTT	CASSVVSGGRDTQYF	TRBJ2-3	NA	TRBV9
TGTGCCATCAGTGATGGGGCACAGGGAGGGACCGGGGAGCTGTTTTTT	CAISDGAQGGTGELFF	TRBJ2-2	NA	TRBV10-3
TGTGCCAGCAGCAATTTGGCGGGACGGGTTGCAACTAATGAAAAACTGTTTTTT	CASSNLAGRVATNEKLFF	TRBJ1-4	NA	TRBV5-6
TGTGCCTCCCCTCACGGTCAAGGACAGGGCTTCTATAGCAATCAGCCCCAGCATTTT	CASPHGQGQGFYSNQPQHF	TRBJ1-5	TRBD1	TRBV30
TGTGCCAGCAGAGCAGGCTACGAGCAGTACTTC	CASRAGYEQYF	TRBJ2-7	NA	TRBV7-2
TGTGCCAGCAGCTTTGGCGGGGACTACGAGCAGTACTTC	CASSFGGDYEQYF	TRBJ2-7	NA	TRBV7-9
TGTGCCAGCAGCGTAGGGGACAGGGTCGGAAGGCAGCCCCAGCATTTT	CASSVGDRVGRQPQHF	TRBJ1-5	TRBD1	TRBV9
TGTGCCAGCAGTTACTCACGGGGTGACGAGCAGTACTTC	CASSYSRGDEQYF	TRBJ2-7	NA	TRBV6-6
TGCGCCAGCAGCTTGGGGACAGATAACACTGAAGCTTTCTTT	CASSLGTDNTEAFF	TRBJ1-1	NA	TRBV5-1
TGTGCCAGCAGAACCGGGACAGGTGACGGAAACACCATATATTTT	CASRTGTGDGNTIYF	TRBJ1-3	TRBD1	TRBV6-5
TGTGCCAGCAGCTCACGATTAAAACCAGGGGAAGGTGAGCAGTACTTC	CASSSRLKPGEGEQYF	TRBJ2-7	NA	TRBV7-8
TGTGCCAGTAGTATAGGGGGGGCTGAAGCTTTCTTT	CASSIGGAEAFF	TRBJ1-1	NA	TRBV19
TGTGCCAGCGACGACAAGATCGACTCTGGAAACACCATATATTTT	CASDDKIDSGNTIYF	TRBJ1-3	NA	TRBV6-1
TGTGCCAGCAGAGACAGTAGAAGGACCGGGGAGCTGTTTTTT	CASRDSRRTGELFF	TRBJ2-2	NA	TRBV6-5
TGCGCCAGCAGCCAAAAGCTTCTCCAAGAGACCCAGTACTTC	CASSQKLLQETQYF	TRBJ2-5	NA	TRBV4-3
TGTGCCAGTAGTATTTGGGACAGGGTGGATCAGCCCCAGCATTTT	CASSIWDRVDQPQHF	TRBJ1-5	TRBD1	TRBV19
TGCGCCAGCAGCCAAGGACCCCGGACTAGCGGGGGAGATACGCAGTACTTT	CASSQGPRTSGGDTQYF	TRBJ2-3	TRBD2	TRBV4-1
TGTGCCACTACCTATGAGGGTCCCGGGGAGCTGTTTTTT	CATTYEGPGELFF	TRBJ2-2	NA	TRBV19
TGTGCCTGGAGCGCCGGGGCTAGCGGGAGTAGCACAGATACGCAGTATTTT	CAWSAGASGSSTDTQYF	TRBJ2-3	TRBD2	TRBV30
TGTGCCTGGAGGGACAGGAACGCCTACGAGCAGTACTTC	CAWRDRNAYEQYF	TRBJ2-7	TRBD1	TRBV30